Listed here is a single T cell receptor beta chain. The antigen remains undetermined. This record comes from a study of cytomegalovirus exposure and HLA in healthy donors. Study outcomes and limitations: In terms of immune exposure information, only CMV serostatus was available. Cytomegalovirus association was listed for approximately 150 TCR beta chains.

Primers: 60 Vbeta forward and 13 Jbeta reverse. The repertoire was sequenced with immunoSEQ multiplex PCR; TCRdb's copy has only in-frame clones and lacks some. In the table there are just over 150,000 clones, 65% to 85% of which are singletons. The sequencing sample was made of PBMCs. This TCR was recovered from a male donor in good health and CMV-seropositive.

CDR3 DNA sequence: TGTGCCAGCAGTTCGTCCTCGACAGGGCCAGATACGCAGTATTTT. Encoded protein: CASSSSSTGPDTQYF. V and J are TRBV6-6 and TRBJ2-3; 7 bases line up with TRBD1. The CDR3 covers 15 residues. J gave up 4 bases and V 4 bases, and 8 bases lay outside the gene matches. Germline CDR1 and CDR2: MNHNY and SVGAGI (reference sequence).